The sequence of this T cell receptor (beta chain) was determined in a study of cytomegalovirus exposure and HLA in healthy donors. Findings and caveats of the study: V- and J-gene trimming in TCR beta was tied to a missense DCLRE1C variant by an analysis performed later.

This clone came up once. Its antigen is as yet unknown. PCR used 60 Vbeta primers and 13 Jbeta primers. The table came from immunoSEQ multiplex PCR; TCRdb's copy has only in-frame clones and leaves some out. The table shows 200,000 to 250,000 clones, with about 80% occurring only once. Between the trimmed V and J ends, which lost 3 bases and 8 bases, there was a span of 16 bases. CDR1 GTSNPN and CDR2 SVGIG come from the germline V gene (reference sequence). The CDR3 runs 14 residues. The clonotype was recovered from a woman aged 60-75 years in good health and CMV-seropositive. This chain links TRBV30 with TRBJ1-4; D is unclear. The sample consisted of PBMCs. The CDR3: CAWRTGRVGEKLFF. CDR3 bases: TGTGCCTGGAGGACCGGGCGGGTAGGGGAAAAACTGTTTTTT. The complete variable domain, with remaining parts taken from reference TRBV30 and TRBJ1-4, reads SQTIHQWPATLVQPVGSPLSLECTVEGTSNPNLYWYRQAAGRGLQLLFYSVGIGQISSEVPQNLSASRPQDRQFILSSKKLLLSDSGFYLCAWRTGRVGEKLFFGSGTQLSVL.